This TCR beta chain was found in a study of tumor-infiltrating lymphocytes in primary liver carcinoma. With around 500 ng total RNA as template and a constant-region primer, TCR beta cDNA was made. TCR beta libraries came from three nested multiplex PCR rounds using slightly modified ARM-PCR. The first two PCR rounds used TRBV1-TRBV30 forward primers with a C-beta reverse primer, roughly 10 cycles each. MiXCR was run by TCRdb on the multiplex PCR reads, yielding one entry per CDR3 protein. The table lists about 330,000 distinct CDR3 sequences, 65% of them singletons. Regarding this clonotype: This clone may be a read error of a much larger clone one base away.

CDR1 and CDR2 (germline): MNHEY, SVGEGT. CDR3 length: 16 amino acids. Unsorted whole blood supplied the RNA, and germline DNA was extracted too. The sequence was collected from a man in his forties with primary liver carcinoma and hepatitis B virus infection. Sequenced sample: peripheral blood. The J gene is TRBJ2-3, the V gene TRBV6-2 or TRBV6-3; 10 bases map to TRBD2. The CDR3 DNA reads TGTGCCAGCAGTCCCAGGGGGACTAGCGTGTTGGATACGCGGTATTTT. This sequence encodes CASSPRGTSVLDTRYF.